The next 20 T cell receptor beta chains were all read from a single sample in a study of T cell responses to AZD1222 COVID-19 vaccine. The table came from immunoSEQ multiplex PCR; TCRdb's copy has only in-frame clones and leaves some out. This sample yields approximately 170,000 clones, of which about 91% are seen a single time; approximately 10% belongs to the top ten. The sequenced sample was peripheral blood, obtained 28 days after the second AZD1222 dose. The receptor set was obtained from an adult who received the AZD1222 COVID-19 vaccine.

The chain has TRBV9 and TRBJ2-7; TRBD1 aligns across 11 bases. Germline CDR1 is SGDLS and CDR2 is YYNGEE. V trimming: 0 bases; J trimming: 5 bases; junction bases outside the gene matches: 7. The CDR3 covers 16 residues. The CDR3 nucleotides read TGTGCCAGCAGCGTAGGCGTGGGGGGACAGGGGGACGAGCAGTACTTC. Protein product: CASSVGVGGQGDEQYF.

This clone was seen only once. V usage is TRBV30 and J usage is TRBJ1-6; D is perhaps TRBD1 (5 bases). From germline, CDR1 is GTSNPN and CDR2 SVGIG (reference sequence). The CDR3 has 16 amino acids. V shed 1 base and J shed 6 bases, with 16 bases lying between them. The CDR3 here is CAWSDVGGGSNSPLHF. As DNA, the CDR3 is TGTGCCTGGAGTGACGTTGGCGGGGGGAGTAATTCACCCCTCCACTTT.

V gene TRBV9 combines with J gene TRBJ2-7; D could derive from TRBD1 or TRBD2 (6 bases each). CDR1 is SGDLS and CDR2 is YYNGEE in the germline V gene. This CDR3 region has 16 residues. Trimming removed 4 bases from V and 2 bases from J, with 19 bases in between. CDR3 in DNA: TGTGCCAGCAGCCTAGGGGGAACAGGACTACCCTACGAGCAGTACTTC. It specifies CASSLGGTGLPYEQYF.

The CDR3 is CSAGTVNLYGYTF. The CDR3 region has the DNA TGCAGCGCCGGGACAGTGAACCTCTATGGCTACACCTTC. The rearrangement joins TRBV29-1 to TRBJ1-2; 7 positions match TRBD1. The germline gives CDR1 SQVTM, CDR2 ANQGSEA. J gave up 4 bases and V 7 bases, and 9 bases lay outside the gene matches. The CDR3 covers 13 residues. Filled out from reference TRBV29-1 and TRBJ1-2, the complete variable domain reads SAVISQKPSRDICQRGTSLTIQCQVDSQVTMMFWYRQQPGQSLTLIATANQGSEATYESGFVIDKFPISRPNLTFSTLTVSNMSPEDSSIYLCSAGTVNLYGYTFGSGTRLTVV.

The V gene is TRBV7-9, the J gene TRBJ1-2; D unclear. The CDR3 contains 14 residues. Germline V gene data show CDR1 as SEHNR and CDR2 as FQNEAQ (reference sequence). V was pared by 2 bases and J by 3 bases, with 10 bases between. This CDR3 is CASSLWGLDYGYTF. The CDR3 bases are TGTGCCAGCAGCTTATGGGGATTAGACTATGGCTACACCTTC.

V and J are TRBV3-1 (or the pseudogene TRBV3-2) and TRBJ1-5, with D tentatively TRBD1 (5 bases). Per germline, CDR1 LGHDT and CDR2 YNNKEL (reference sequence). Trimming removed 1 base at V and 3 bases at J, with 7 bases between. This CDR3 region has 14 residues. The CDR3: CASSQGGHNQPQHF. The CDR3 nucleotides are TGTGCCAGCAGCCAAGGGGGCCACAATCAGCCCCAGCATTTT.

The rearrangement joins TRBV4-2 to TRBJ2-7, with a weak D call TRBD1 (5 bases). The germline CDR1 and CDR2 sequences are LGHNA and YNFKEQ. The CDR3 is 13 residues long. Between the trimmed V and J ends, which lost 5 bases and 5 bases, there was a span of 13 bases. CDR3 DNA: TGTGCCAGCAGCAAAGCTATAGGGGACGAGCAGTACTTC. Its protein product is CASSKAIGDEQYF.

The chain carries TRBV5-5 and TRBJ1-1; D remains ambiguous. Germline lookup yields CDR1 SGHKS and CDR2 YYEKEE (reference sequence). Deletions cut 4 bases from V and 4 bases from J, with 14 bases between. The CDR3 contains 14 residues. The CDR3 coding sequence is TGTGCCAGCAGCGTCCACGTTCGTGGCACTGAAGCTTTCTTT. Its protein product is CASSVHVRGTEAFF.

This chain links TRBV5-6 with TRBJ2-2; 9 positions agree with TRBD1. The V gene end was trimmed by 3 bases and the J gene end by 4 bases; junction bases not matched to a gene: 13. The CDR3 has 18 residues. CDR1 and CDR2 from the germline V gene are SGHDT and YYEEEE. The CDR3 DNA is TGTGCCAGCAGCTCTGAGCCCGGGGGACAGGGTTTCACCGGGGAGCTGTTTTTT. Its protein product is CASSSEPGGQGFTGELFF.

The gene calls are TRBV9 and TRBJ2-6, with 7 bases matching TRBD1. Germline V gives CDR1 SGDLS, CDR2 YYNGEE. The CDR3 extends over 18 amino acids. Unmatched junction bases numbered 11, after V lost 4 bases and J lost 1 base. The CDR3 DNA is TGTGCCAGCAGCTACCCCTTGACAGGGATATCTGGGGCCAACGTCCTGACTTTC. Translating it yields CASSYPLTGISGANVLTF.

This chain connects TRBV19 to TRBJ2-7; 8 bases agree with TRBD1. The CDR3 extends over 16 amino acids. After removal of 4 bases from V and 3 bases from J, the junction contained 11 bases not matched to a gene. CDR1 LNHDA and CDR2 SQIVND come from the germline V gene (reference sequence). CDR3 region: CASSKRMEQGVYEQYF. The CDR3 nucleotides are TGTGCCAGTAGTAAGCGGATGGAACAGGGGGTCTACGAGCAGTACTTC.

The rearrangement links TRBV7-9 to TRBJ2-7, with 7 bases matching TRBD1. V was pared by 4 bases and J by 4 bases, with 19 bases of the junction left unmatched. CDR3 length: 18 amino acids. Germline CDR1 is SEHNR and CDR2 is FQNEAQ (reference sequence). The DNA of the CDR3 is TGTGCCAGCAGCTATAACCCGTGGGACAGACAAAACTCGTACGAGCAGTACTTC. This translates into CASSYNPWDRQNSYEQYF.

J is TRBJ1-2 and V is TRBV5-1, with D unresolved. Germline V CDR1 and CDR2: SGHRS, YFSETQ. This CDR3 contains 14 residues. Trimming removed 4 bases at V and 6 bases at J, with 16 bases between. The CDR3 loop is CASSPASKANGYTF. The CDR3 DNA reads TGCGCCAGCAGCCCAGCGTCCAAAGCCAATGGCTACACCTTC.

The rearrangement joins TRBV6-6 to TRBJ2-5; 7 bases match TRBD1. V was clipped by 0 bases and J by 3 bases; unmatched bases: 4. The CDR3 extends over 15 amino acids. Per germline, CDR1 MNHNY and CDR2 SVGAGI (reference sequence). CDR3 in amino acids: CASSYSGTAEETQYF. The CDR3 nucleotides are TGTGCCAGCAGTTACTCCGGGACAGCTGAAGAGACCCAGTACTTC.

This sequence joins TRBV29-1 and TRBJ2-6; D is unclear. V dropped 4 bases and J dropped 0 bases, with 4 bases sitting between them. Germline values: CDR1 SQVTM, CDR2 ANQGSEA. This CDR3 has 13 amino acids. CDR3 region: CSVGPSGANVLTF. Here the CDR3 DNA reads TGCAGCGTTGGACCCTCTGGGGCCAACGTCCTGACTTTC.

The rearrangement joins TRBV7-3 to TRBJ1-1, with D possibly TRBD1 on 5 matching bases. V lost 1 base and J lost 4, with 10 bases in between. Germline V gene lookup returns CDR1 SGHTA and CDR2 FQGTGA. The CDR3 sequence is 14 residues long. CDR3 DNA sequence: TGTGCCAGCAGCTTAATCGGGGACGCCACTGAAGCTTTCTTT. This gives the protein CASSLIGDATEAFF.

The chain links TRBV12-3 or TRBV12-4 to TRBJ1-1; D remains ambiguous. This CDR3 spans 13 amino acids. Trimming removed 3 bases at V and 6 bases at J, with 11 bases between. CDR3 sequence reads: CASSFNSPSEAFF. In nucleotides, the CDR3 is TGTGCCAGCAGTTTTAACTCCCCCTCTGAAGCTTTCTTT.

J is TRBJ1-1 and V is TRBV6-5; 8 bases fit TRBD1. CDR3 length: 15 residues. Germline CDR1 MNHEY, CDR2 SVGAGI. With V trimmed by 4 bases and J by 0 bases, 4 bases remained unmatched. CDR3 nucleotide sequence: TGTGCCAGCAGTTCGACAGGGGCCTTGAACACTGAAGCTTTCTTT. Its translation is CASSSTGALNTEAFF.

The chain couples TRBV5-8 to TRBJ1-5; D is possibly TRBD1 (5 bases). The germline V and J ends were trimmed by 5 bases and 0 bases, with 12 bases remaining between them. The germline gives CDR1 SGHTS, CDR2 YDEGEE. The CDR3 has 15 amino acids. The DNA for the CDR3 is TGTGCCAGCAGAACCGACAGAGATAGCAATCAGCCCCAGCATTTT. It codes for CASRTDRDSNQPQHF.

CDR3 DNA sequence: TGTGCCAGCAGTGACCCCGGTGGACAGGGTAATGAAAAACTGTTTTTT. Protein: CASSDPGGQGNEKLFF. The chain is built from TRBV6-4 and TRBJ1-4, with 8 bases aligning to TRBD1. Germline trimming cut 2 bases from V and 4 bases from J; bases unmatched to any gene: 6. The CDR3 loop spans 16 amino acids. Germline CDR1 is MRHNA and CDR2 is SNTAGT.